This T cell receptor (beta chain) was recorded in a study of T-cell reconstitution after alpha-beta-depleted transplantation in children. General study points: Several hundred expanded graft clones reportedly supplied alpha-beta T cells about two months after transplant. T-cell numbers and diversity, one year after transplant, stemmed largely from T cells that were newly produced. Surviving recipient cells, namely T cells and thymic progenitors, were the source of high day-60 TCRbeta diversity in some patients.

Trimming left V 5 bases short and J 4 bases short, with 14 bases between. CDR1 MDHEN and CDR2 SYDVKM come from the germline V gene. This CDR3 has 15 residues. For TCRbeta, the library was prepared with unique molecular identifiers. One entry per CDR3 protein results from TCRdb running MiXCR on the PCR reads. This table has about 460,000 distinct CDR3 sequences, roughly 10% appearing once. This clonotype occurred once. Its matching antigen is unknown. It may be a read error: a sequence one base away is much more abundant. Here the sequenced sample was PBMCs, mostly from graft donor cells, taken 180 days after TCRalphabeta/CD19-depleted stem cell transplant. The chain couples TRBV28 to TRBJ1-4; unclear D gene. This TCR came from a female patient aged 2-10 years who had a stem cell transplant for aplastic anemia, so the T cells may come from the graft donor. The CDR3 reads CASSPPTAYNEKLFF. The CDR3 DNA is TGTGCCAGCAGTCCCCCCACAGCTTATAATGAAAAACTGTTTTTT.